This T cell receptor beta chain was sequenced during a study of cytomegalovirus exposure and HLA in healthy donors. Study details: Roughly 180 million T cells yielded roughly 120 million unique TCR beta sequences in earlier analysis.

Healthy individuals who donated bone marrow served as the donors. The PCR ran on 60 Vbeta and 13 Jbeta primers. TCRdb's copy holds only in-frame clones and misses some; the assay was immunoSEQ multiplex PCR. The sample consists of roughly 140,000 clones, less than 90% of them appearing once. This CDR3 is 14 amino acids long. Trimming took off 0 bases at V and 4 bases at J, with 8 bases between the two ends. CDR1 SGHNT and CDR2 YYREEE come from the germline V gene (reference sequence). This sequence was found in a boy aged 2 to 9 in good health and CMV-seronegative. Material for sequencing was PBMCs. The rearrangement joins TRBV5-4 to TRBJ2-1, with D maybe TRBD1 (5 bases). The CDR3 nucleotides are TGTGCCAGCAGCTTGGGGACACGTTACAATGAGCAGTTCTTC. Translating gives CASSLGTRYNEQFF.